This T cell receptor (beta chain) stems from a study of OX40 agonist ivuxolimab in advanced cancers. Background on the study: Every 2 weeks, patients got intravenous ivuxolimab at one of six dose levels (0.01-10 mg/kg). Cohort: roughly 80% men, mean age about 60, aged about 23 to 80. Findings of the study overall: On average, CD8+ T cells had more expanded clones than CD4+.

TCRdb's table, derived via immunoSEQ multiplex PCR, lists solely in-frame clones and lacks some. The table shows 55,000 to 90,000 clones, with around nine tenths occurring only once. About this clone: What it binds is unknown.

This TCR derives from an adult with an advanced solid tumor such as melanoma, head and neck, liver or kidney cancer. This sample comprised CD4+ or CD8+ T cells sorted from blood, obtained in a trial of the OX40 agonist ivuxolimab.

The CDR3 DNA sequence: TGTGCCAGCAGTTCCCGCTACGAGACCCAGTACTTC. Translation gives CASSSRYETQYF. This rearrangement joins TRBV28 to TRBJ2-5; D unresolved. The CDR3 contains 12 residues. Trimming took 4 bases from V and 5 from J, leaving 8 bases between them. Germline loops: CDR1 MDHEN, CDR2 SYDVKM.